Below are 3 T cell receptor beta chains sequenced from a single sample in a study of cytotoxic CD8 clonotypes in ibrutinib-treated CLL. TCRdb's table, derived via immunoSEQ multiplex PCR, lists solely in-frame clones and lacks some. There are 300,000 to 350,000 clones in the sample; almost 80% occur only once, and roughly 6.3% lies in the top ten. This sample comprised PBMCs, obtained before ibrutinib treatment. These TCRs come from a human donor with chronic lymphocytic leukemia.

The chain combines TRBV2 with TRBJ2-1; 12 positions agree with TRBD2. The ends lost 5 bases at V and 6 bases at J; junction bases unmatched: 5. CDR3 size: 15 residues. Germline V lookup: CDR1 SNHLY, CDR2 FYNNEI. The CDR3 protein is CASSLTSGSFNEQFF. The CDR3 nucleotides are TGTGCCAGCAGTCTGACTAGCGGGAGTTTCAATGAGCAGTTCTTC.

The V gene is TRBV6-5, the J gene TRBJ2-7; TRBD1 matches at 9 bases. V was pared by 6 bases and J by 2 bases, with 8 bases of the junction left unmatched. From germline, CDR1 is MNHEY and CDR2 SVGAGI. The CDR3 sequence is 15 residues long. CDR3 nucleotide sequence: TGTGCCAGCAGCCGCACAGGGGGCGGAACCTACGAGCAGTACTTC. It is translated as CASSRTGGGTYEQYF.

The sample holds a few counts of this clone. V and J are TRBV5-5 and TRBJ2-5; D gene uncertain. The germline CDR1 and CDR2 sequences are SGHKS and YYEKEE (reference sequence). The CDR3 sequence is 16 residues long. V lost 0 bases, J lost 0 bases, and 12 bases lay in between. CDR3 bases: TGTGCCAGCAGCTTGGCCAGCTTAATGTACCAAGAGACCCAGTACTTC. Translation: CASSLASLMYQETQYF.